Detailed here is one T cell receptor (beta chain). The PCR ran on 60 Vbeta and 13 Jbeta primers. The method was immunoSEQ multiplex PCR; TCRdb's version includes in-frame clones alone and lacks a portion of them. The table lists about 210,000 clones. The data were taken from a study of cytomegalovirus exposure and HLA in healthy donors. Study-level information: Findings of an earlier analysis included about 100 million unique TCR beta sequences from 190 million or so T cells. Among the 350 to 500 donors who were genotyped, roughly 76% fell in the genetic ancestry cluster that is associated with self-reported Caucasian donors.

The sample comprised PBMCs. The TCR originated in a woman younger than 45 in good health and CMV-seropositive.

The CDR3 spells CASSFPGFVTIYF. CDR3 bases: TGTGCCAGCAGCTTCCCCGGGTTTGTCACCATATATTTT. The chain is built from TRBV7-2 and TRBJ1-3; no clear D gene. Trimming took off 3 bases at V and 9 bases at J, with 12 bases between the two ends. Germline V gene data show CDR1 as SGHTA and CDR2 as FQGNSA. This CDR3 spans 13 amino acids.